This is a list of T cell receptor beta chains from one sample in a study of T cell changes during pregnancy in multiple sclerosis. TCRdb's copy holds only in-frame clones and misses some; the assay was immunoSEQ multiplex PCR. The sample gives approximately 44,000 clones, approximately 90% of which show up once; approximately 0.73% is in the top ten. The sequencing here drew on CD4+ T cells from peripheral blood mononuclear cells, taken before pregnancy. These receptors all stem from a female donor with multiple sclerosis, enrolled in a pregnancy study. Each CDR3 is given with its conserved first and last residue. Fields, in order: J gene, D gene, V gene, CDR3 length, CDR3 protein. A D gene is named only where the DNA matches it firmly.

TRBJ1-2 NA TRBV27 15 CASSSSEQGRRGYTF
TRBJ2-7 TRBD1 TRBV7-2 15 CASSWQGQGTYEQYF
TRBJ2-7 NA TRBV7-2 15 CASSPRLRGGDEQYF
TRBJ2-7 NA TRBV7-8 12 CASSFESYEQYF
TRBJ1-1 NA TRBV7-8 12 CASSPPGGGAFF
TRBJ2-3 TRBD1 TRBV10-1 15 CASLGDRGPPRTQYF
TRBJ2-7 NA TRBV1 17 CTSRRAGGTDWIYEQYF
TRBJ1-1 NA TRBV25-1 15 CASSEFGTPNTEAFF
TRBJ1-1 NA TRBV27 14 CASSLTGLNTEAFF
TRBJ1-5 NA TRBV6-5 13 CASSYQNNQPQHF
TRBJ1-1 NA TRBV6-5 11 CASTQRGEAFF
TRBJ2-1 TRBD1 TRBV6-1 15 CASSERDRADNEQFF
TRBJ2-7 NA TRBV5-6 14 CASSLGPADYEQYF
TRBJ2-3 NA TRBV2 12 CASSELRDTQYF
TRBJ1-1 NA TRBV18 14 CASSPPDGPGEAFF
TRBJ1-6 NA TRBV2 15 CASIPDAGDNSPLHF
TRBJ1-1 TRBD1 TRBV7-9 13 CASSLTGDTEAFF
TRBJ2-4 TRBD1 TRBV5-4 16 CASSSSRPGGGNIQYF
TRBJ1-1 TRBD1 TRBV30 14 CAWNRDRENTEAFF
TRBJ2-2 NA TRBV18 16 CASSPLARDNTGELFF
TRBJ1-2 NA TRBV7-9 16 CASSPPGGVFRVDYTF
TRBJ1-1 TRBD1 TRBV6-5 12 CASRAGTGEAFF
TRBJ2-7 TRBD1 TRBV9 14 CASSVGTGFREQYF
TRBJ1-5 TRBD1 TRBV30 12 CAWRGQDQPQHF
TRBJ2-1 TRBD2 TRBV19 14 CASSIGRGGPEQFF
TRBJ2-3 NA TRBV7-3 13 CASSLLGTDTQYF
TRBJ2-3 TRBD2 TRBV20-1 11 CSARVGGVQYF
TRBJ2-3 NA TRBV19 13 CASSKSGIDTQYF
TRBJ1-2 TRBD1 TRBV19 15 CASSLSGTENYGYTF
TRBJ2-4 TRBD2 TRBV6-5 13 CASSYTTSGAQYF
TRBJ1-1 NA TRBV9 15 CASSPRAPWTDEAFF
TRBJ1-2 NA TRBV20-1 8 CRVRGYTF
TRBJ2-7 NA TRBV10-1 17 CASSALPPGSLSYEQYF
TRBJ1-2 NA TRBV29-1 12 CSVEDSNYGYTF
TRBJ2-5 NA TRBV6-1 17 CASSEGRSVRYQETQYF
TRBJ2-7 TRBD1 TRBV9 15 CASSVGQGASYEQYF
TRBJ2-3 NA TRBV5-6 14 CASTRYGGTDTQYF
TRBJ1-2 NA TRBV7-2 16 CASSLGTMFSNYGYTF
TRBJ2-7 NA TRBV18 14 CASSPPPGTYEQYF
TRBJ1-2 TRBD1 TRBV6-1 13 CASSSRTGGGYTF
TRBJ1-6 NA TRBV7-2 14 CASSLAGENSPLHF
TRBJ2-7 TRBD1 TRBV7-9 15 CASSSTQGIPYEQYF
TRBJ1-2 NA TRBV7-9 19 CASSLALGGGSYRSYGYTF